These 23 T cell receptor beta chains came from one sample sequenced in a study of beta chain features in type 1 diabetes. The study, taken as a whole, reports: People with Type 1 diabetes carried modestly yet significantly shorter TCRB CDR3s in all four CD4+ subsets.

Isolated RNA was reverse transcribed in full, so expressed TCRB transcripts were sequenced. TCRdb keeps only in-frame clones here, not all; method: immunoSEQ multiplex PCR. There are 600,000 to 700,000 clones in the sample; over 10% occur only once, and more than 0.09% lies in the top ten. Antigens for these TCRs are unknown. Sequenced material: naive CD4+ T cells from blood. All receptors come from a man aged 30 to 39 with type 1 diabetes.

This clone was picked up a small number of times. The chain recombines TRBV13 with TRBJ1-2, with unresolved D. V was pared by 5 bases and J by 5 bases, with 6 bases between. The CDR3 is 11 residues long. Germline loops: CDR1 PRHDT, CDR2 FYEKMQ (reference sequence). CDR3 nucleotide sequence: TGTGCCAGCAGCCCCAAGTATGGCTACACCTTC. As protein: CASSPKYGYTF.

The CDR3: CASSQGTVGWNIQYF. CDR3 in DNA: TGTGCCAGCAGCCAAGGGACAGTGGGTTGGAACATTCAGTACTTC. The V gene is TRBV4-2, the J gene TRBJ2-4; maybe TRBD1 (6 bases). Germline CDR1 and CDR2: LGHNA and YNFKEQ. V was clipped by 1 base and J by 7 bases, with 14 bases between them. The CDR3 is 15 residues long.

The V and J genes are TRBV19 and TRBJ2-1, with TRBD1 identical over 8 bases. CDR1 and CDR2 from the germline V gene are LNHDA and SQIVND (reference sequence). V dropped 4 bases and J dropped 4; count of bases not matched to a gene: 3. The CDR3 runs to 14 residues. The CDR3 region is CASSKGQEYNEQFF. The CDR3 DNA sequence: TGTGCCAGTAGTAAGGGACAGGAGTACAATGAGCAGTTCTTC. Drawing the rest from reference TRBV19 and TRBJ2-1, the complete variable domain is DGGITQSPKYLFRKEGQNVTLSCEQNLNHDAMYWYRQDPGQGLRLIYYSQIVNDFQKGDIAEGYSVSREKKESFPLTVTSAQKNPTAFYLCASSKGQEYNEQFFGPGTRLTVL.

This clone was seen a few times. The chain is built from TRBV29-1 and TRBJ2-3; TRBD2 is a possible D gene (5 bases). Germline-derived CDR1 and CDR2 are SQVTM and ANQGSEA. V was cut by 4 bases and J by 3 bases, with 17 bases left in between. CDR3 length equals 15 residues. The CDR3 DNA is TGCAGCGTTGCGGCTTTGAGGGAGTCGACAGATACGCAGTATTTT. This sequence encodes CSVAALRESTDTQYF.

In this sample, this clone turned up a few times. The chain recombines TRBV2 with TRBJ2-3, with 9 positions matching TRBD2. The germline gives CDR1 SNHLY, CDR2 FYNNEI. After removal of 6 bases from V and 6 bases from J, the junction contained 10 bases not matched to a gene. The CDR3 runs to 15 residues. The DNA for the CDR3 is TGTGCCAGCAGCCCTGGCGGGGGGGCGGCGGATACGCAGTATTTT. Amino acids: CASSPGGGAADTQYF.

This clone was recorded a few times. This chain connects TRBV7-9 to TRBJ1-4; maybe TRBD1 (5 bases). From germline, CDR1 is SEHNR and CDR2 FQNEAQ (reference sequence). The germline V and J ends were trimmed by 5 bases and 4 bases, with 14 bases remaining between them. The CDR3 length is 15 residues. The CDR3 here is CASSVTGTVNEKLFF. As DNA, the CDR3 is TGTGCCAGCAGCGTTACCGGGACTGTTAATGAAAAACTGTTTTTT. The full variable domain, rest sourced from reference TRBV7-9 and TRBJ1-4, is DTGVSQNPRHKITKRGQNVTFRCDPISEHNRLYWYRQTLGQGPEFLTYFQNEAQLEKSRLLSDRFSAERPKGSFSTLEIQRTEQGDSAMYLCASSVTGTVNEKLFFGSGTQLSVL.

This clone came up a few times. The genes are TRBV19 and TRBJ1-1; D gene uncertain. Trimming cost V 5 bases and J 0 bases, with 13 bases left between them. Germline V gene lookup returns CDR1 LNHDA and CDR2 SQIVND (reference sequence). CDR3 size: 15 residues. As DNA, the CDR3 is TGTGCCAGTAGTCCATCGACACTTATGAACACTGAAGCTTTCTTT. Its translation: CASSPSTLMNTEAFF.

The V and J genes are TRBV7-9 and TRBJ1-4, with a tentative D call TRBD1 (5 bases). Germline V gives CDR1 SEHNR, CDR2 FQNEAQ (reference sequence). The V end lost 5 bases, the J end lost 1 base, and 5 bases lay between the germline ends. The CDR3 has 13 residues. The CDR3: CASSRGTNEKLFF. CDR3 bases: TGTGCCAGCAGCAGGGGAACTAATGAAAAACTGTTTTTT.

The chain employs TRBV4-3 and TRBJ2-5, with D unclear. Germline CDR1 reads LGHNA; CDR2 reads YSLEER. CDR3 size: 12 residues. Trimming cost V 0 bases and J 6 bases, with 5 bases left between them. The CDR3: CASSQDRQTQYF. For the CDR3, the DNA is TGCGCCAGCAGCCAAGATCGGCAGACCCAGTACTTC.

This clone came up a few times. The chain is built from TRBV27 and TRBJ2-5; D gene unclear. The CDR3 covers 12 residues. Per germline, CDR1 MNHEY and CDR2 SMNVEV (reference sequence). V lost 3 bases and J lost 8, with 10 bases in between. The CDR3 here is CASSFTTGTQYF. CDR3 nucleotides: TGTGCCAGCAGTTTTACTACTGGAACCCAGTACTTC.

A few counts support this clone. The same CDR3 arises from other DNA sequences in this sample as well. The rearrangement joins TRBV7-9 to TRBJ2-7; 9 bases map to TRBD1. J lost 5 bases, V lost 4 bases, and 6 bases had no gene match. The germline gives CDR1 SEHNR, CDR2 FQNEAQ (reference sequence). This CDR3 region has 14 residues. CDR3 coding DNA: TGTGCCAGCAGCTCGGGACAGGGTGGTCACGAGCAGTACTTC. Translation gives CASSSGQGGHEQYF.

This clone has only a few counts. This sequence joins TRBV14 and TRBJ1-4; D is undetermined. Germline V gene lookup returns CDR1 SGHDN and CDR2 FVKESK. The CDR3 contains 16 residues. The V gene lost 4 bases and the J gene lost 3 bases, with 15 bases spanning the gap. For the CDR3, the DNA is TGTGCCAGCAGCCGTCCTGCATCGATGTCTAATGAAAAACTGTTTTTT. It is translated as CASSRPASMSNEKLFF.

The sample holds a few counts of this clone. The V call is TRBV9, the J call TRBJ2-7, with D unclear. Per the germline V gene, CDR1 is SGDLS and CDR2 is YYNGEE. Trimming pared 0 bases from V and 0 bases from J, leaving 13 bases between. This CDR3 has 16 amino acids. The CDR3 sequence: CASSVGTTGSSYEQYF. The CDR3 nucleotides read TGTGCCAGCAGCGTAGGCACCACTGGAAGCTCCTACGAGCAGTACTTC.

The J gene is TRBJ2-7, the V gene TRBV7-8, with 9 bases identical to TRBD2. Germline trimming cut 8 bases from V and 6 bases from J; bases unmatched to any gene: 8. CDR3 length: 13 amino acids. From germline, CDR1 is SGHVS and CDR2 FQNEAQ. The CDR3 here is CASCGTSFTEQYF. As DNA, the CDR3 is TGTGCCAGCTGTGGGACTAGCTTTACCGAGCAGTACTTC.

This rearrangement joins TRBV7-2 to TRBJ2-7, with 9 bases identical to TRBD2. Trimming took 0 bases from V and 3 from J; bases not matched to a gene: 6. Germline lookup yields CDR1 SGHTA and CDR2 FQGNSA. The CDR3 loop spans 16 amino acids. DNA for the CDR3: TGTGCCAGCAGCTTAGCGAGCCCAGCGGGGGGCTACGAGCAGTACTTC. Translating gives CASSLASPAGGYEQYF.

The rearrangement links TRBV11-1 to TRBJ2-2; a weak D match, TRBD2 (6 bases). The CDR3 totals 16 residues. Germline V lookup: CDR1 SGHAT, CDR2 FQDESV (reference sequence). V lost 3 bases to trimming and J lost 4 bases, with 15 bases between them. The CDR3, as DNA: TGTGCCAGCAGCTTCGCGGGACTCCTGGGCACCGGGGAGCTGTTTTTT. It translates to CASSFAGLLGTGELFF. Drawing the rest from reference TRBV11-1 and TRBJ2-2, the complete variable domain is EAEVAQSPRYKITEKSQAVAFWCDPISGHATLYWYRQILGQGPELLVQFQDESVVDDSQLPKDRFSAERLKGVDSTLKIQPAELGDSAMYLCASSFAGLLGTGELFFGEGSRLTVL.

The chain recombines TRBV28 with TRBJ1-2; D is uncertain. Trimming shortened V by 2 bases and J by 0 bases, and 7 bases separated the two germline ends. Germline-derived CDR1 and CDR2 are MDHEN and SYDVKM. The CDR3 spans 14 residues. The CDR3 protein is CASSLKDTNYGYTF. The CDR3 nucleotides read TGTGCCAGCAGTTTAAAGGATACTAACTATGGCTACACCTTC.

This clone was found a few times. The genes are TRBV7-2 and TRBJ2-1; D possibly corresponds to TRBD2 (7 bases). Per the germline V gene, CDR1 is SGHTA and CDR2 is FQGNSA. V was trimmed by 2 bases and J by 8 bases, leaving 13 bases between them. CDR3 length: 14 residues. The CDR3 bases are TGTGCCAGCAGCTTAAGTGGGGGGGCGTATGAGCAGTTCTTC. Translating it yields CASSLSGGAYEQFF.

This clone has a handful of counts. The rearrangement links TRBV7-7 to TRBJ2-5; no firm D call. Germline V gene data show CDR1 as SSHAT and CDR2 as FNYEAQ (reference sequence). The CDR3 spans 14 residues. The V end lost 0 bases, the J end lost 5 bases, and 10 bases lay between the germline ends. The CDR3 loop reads CASSLAFWDETQYF. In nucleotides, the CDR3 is TGTGCCAGCAGCTTAGCATTTTGGGATGAGACCCAGTACTTC.

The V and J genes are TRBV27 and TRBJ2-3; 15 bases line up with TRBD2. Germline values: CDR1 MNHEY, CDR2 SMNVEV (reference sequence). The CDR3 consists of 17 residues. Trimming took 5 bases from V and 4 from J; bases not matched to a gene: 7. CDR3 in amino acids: CASSTRTSGGAADTQYF. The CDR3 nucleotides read TGTGCCAGCAGTACAAGGACTAGCGGGGGGGCCGCAGATACGCAGTATTTT.

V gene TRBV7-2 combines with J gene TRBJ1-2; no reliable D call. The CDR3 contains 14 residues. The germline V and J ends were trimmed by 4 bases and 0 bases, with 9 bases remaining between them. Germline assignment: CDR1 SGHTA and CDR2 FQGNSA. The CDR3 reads CASSSEKANYGYTF. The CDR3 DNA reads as TGTGCCAGCAGCTCCGAGAAGGCTAACTATGGCTACACCTTC.

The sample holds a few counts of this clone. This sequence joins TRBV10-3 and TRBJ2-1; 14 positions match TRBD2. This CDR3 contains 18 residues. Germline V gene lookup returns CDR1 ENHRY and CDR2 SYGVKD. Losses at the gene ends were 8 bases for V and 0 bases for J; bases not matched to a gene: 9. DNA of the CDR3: TGTGCCATCGGAGGGACTAGCGGGGGACAAACCTCCTACAATGAGCAGTTCTTC. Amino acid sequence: CAIGGTSGGQTSYNEQFF.

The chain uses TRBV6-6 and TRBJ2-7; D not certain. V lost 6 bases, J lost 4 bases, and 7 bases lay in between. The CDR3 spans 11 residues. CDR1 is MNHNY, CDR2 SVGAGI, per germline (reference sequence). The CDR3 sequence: CASSINYEQYF. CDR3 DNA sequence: TGTGCCAGCAGCATAAATTACGAGCAGTACTTC.